This TCR beta chain appears in the sequencing data of a study of cytomegalovirus exposure and HLA in healthy donors. Only one count was recorded for this clone. CDR3 length: 16 residues. Germline lookup yields CDR1 SGHAT and CDR2 FQNNGV. With 1 base removed from V and 6 bases from J, the gap between germline ends came to 18 bases. PCR involved 60 Vbeta and 13 Jbeta primers. Sequenced by immunoSEQ multiplex PCR; TCRdb stores in-frame clones only, minus some. The sample has some 120,000 clones, just under 70% seen once. The chain employs TRBV11-2 and TRBJ1-1; D not resolved. Material for sequencing was PBMCs. This receptor was obtained from a man younger than 40 in good health and CMV-seropositive. Written as DNA, the CDR3 is TGTGCCAGCAGCTTAGGGCTTCTTGGGGAAGCGGCTGAAGCTTTCTTT. It yields the protein CASSLGLLGEAAEAFF.